This TCR beta chain derives from a study of graft-versus-host responses after intestinal transplantation. Produced via immunoSEQ multiplex PCR; TCRdb's table is partial and in-frame only. The sample includes about 10,000 clones, around 30% of them seen just once. Investigators plated approximately 200,000 CFSE-labeled responder cells together with approximately 200,000 irradiated stimulator cells labeled with violet dye. Deletions cut 1 base from V and 10 bases from J, with 11 bases between. The CDR3 consists of 13 residues. In germline, CDR1 is SGHAT, CDR2 FQNNGV. The chain links TRBV11-2 to TRBJ2-1; D gene uncertain. This material consisted of alloreactive CD8+ T cells from a mixed lymphocyte reaction culture, taken before intestinal transplant. Described subset: CFSE-low proliferating T cells sorted from approximately 6-day pre-transplant mixed lymphocyte reaction (GvH or HvG direction). This clonotype was obtained from a human patient who received an intestinal transplant. The CDR3: CASSLVVWQEQFF. Here the CDR3 DNA reads TGTGCCAGCAGCTTAGTTGTTTGGCAAGAGCAGTTCTTC.